This TCR beta chain was found in a study of shared clonotypes between healthy human individuals. Broader study findings: Generation probabilities of non-shared clonotypes were lower (relative to those shared by all four donors). In having few donors, the study represented limited genetic and exposure-history diversity. Sharing of clonotypes among donors was expected to vary with sequencing depth.

TCRdb's table, derived via immunoSEQ multiplex PCR, lists solely in-frame clones and lacks some. The sample comprises some 1,900,000 clones, 85% to 95% of which are singletons, and around 1% rests with the top ten. With regard to this clone: The target antigen is unknown.

V was clipped by 6 bases and J by 1 base; unmatched bases: 8. There are 15 residues in the CDR3. The germline V gene has CDR1 SGHTA and CDR2 FQGNSA. Naive CD8 cells were CD45RO-negative, positively selected for CCR7, excluding terminally differentiated effector memory CD45RA+ cells. The sequenced sample was naive CD8+ T cells sorted from blood. This clonotype was obtained from a man aged 18 to 29 in good health. This rearrangement joins TRBV7-2 to TRBJ2-7; TRBD1 agrees at 8 bases. As DNA, the CDR3 is TGTGCCAGCAGGGGCGGACAGGGAGGATCCTACGAGCAGTACTTC. Translated, it gives CASRGGQGGSYEQYF.